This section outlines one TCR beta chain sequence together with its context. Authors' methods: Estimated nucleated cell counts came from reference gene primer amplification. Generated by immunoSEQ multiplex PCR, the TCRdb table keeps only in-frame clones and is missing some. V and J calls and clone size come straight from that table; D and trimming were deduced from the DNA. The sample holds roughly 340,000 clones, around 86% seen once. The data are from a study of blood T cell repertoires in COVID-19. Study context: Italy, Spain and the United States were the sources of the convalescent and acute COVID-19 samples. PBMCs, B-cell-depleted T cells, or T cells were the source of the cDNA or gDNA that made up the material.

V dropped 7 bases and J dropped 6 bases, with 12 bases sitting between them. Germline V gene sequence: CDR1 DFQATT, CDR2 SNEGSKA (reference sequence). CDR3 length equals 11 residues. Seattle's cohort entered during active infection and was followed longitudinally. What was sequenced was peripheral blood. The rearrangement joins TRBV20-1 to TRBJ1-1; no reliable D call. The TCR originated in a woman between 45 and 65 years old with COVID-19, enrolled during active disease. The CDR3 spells CSVRSESEAFF. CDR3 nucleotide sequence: TGCAGTGTTCGGTCCGAATCTGAAGCTTTCTTT.